What follows is one T cell receptor (beta chain) and its context. These data originate in a study of blood T cell repertoires in COVID-19. Study as a whole: Samples of COVID-19 (acute and convalescent) were obtained from the United States, Italy and Spain.

J lost 7 bases, V lost 6 bases, and 14 bases had no gene match. The CDR3 totals 15 residues. The germline CDR1 and CDR2 sequences are KGHSH and LQKENI. Ages ranged from about 18 to 100 years, with residence in approximately 25 US areas. Donors were grouped by their self-reported clinical history. In the authors' methods: Amplification from reference gene primers served as the basis for estimated nucleated cell counts. Clones were read by immunoSEQ multiplex PCR, and TCRdb kept only the in-frame ones, dropping some. For V, J and clone size, that table is used; D and trimming come from the DNA. The data hold 250,000 to 350,000 clones, with around 87% observed a single time.

Sequenced: PBMCs or T cells enriched from blood (not recorded which). This receptor was identified in a woman under 30 with acute COVID-19. V and J are TRBV18 and TRBJ2-7; 8 positions match TRBD2. The CDR3 loop is CASSLLAGSEGEQYF. CDR3 bases: TGTGCCAGCTCTCTGTTAGCGGGGAGTGAGGGGGAGCAGTACTTC.